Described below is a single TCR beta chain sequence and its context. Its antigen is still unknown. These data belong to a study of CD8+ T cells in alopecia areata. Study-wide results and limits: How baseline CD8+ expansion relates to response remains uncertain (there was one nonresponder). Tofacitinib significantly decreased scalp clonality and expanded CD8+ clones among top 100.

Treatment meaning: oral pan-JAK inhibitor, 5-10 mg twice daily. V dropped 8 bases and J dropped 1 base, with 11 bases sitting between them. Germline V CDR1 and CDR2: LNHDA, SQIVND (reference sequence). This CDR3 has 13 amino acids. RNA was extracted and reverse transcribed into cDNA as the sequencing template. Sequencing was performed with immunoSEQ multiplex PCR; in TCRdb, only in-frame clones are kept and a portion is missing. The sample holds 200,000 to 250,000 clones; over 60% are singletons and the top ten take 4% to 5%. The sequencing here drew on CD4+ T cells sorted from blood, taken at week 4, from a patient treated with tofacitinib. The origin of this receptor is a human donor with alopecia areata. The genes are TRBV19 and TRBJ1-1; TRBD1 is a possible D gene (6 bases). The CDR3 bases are TGTGCCAGTTCTGACAGGAAGAACACTGAAGCTTTCTTT. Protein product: CASSDRKNTEAFF.